Sequencing of this T cell receptor (beta chain) was carried out in a study of graft-versus-host responses after intestinal transplantation. In the case of this clone: Its cognate antigen is unknown.

Produced via immunoSEQ multiplex PCR; TCRdb's table is partial and in-frame only. This table holds about 81,000 clones, 91% found once. The CDR3 loop spans 13 amino acids. From germline, CDR1 is MDHEN and CDR2 SYDVKM. This specimen consisted of unstimulated CD4+ T cells sorted from spleen or lymph node cells, obtained before transplant. This chain connects TRBV28 to TRBJ2-5; D possibly uses TRBD1 or TRBD2 (5 bases each). The DNA end is more similar to TRBJ2-7, so the J call may be wrong. This sequence originates from a human donor who was the organ donor for an intestinal transplant. CDR3 loop: CASCRGDSYEQYF. The CDR3 nucleotides are TGTGCCAGCTGCCGAGGGGACTCCTACGAGCAGTACTTC.